These T cell receptor beta chains were read from a single sample in a study of blood T cell repertoires in COVID-19. Profiled with immunoSEQ multiplex PCR; TCRdb holds only in-frame clones, not every one. The sample carries roughly 71,000 clones, just over 85% recorded once. Sequenced material: peripheral blood. Source of these receptors: a young man with acute or convalescent COVID-19. The CDR3 runs from the conserved cysteine through the conserved F or W. D genes are given only for firm matches. For some rows the clone size is stated as once, few or many, or as a class when expanded; others skip it.

clone_size: medium-sized
v_call: TRBV27
j_call: TRBJ2-5
d_call: .
cdr3_nt: TGTGCCAGCAGTTTATCCGGGTGGGAGACCCAGTACTTC
cdr3_aa: CASSLSGWETQYF

clone_size: .
v_call: TRBV27
j_call: TRBJ1-5
d_call: TRBD1
cdr3_nt: TGTGCCAGCAGTCCGAAATACCGGGACAGCAGTAATCAGCCCCAGCATTTT
cdr3_aa: CASSPKYRDSSNQPQHF

clone_size: .
v_call: TRBV30
j_call: TRBJ1-1
d_call: TRBD1
cdr3_nt: TGTGCCTGGAGCGGACAGGGGAACACTGAAGCTTTCTTT
cdr3_aa: CAWSGQGNTEAFF

clone_size: .
v_call: TRBV2
j_call: TRBJ2-3
d_call: TRBD2
cdr3_nt: TGTGCCAGCAGTCCGGGACTAAGCACAGATACGCAGTATTTT
cdr3_aa: CASSPGLSTDTQYF

clone_size: .
v_call: TRBV18
j_call: TRBJ1-2
d_call: TRBD1
cdr3_nt: TGTGCCAGCTCACCGACCGGGACAGGGGTTTCTGGCTACACCTTC
cdr3_aa: CASSPTGTGVSGYTF

clone_size: few
v_call: TRBV3-1/TRBV3-2
j_call: TRBJ1-5
d_call: TRBD1
cdr3_nt: TGTGCCAGCAGCCCTGGGACAGGGGATCAGCCCCAGCATTTT
cdr3_aa: CASSPGTGDQPQHF

clone_size: .
v_call: TRBV5-1
j_call: TRBJ2-3
d_call: TRBD2
cdr3_nt: TGCGCCAGCAGCTTAACGTTTGGGACTAGAAGTCTCGCAGATACGCAGTATTTT
cdr3_aa: CASSLTFGTRSLADTQYF

clone_size: .
v_call: TRBV11-2
j_call: TRBJ2-2
d_call: TRBD2
cdr3_nt: TGTGCCAGCAGCTTAACTCGTCTAGCGGGCATTTACACCGGGGAGCTGTTTTTT
cdr3_aa: CASSLTRLAGIYTGELFF

clone_size: .
v_call: TRBV6-5
j_call: TRBJ1-4
d_call: TRBD1
cdr3_nt: TGTGCCAGCAGCAAGCAGGGGGCGACTAATGAAAAACTGTTTTTT
cdr3_aa: CASSKQGATNEKLFF

clone_size: .
v_call: TRBV10-3
j_call: TRBJ2-3
d_call: .
cdr3_nt: TGTGCCATCAGTGGCCCTAGTGGCGGGCTCCCCGAGGATACGCAGTATTTT
cdr3_aa: CAISGPSGGLPEDTQYF

clone_size: .
v_call: TRBV5-1
j_call: TRBJ2-5
d_call: TRBD1
cdr3_nt: TGCGCCAGCAGCGACGGGACAGGTCAAGAGACCCAGTACTTC
cdr3_aa: CASSDGTGQETQYF

clone_size: .
v_call: TRBV11-2
j_call: TRBJ1-3
d_call: TRBD1
cdr3_nt: TGTGCCAGCAGCTTCACGACAGGGGTGGCAGGAAACACCATATATTTT
cdr3_aa: CASSFTTGVAGNTIYF

clone_size: .
v_call: TRBV19
j_call: TRBJ1-6
d_call: .
cdr3_nt: TGTGCCAGTAGTATAGAAAGGGGGGGATCACCCCTCCACTTT
cdr3_aa: CASSIERGGSPLHF

clone_size: .
v_call: TRBV3-1/TRBV3-2
j_call: TRBJ2-1
d_call: .
cdr3_nt: TGTGCCAGCGAAAGCAGGGGGGACAATGGGGCTACGTTCTTC
cdr3_aa: CASESRGDNGATFF

clone_size: .
v_call: TRBV2
j_call: TRBJ2-1
d_call: .
cdr3_nt: TGTGCCAGCAGTGAAGCCTACCTGGGAGGGACAGGAACTTACAATGAGCAGTTCTTC
cdr3_aa: CASSEAYLGGTGTYNEQFF

clone_size: .
v_call: TRBV30
j_call: TRBJ2-1
d_call: .
cdr3_nt: TGTGCCTGGAGTCGAGGGCGCCGAGACAATGAGCAGTTCTTC
cdr3_aa: CAWSRGRRDNEQFF